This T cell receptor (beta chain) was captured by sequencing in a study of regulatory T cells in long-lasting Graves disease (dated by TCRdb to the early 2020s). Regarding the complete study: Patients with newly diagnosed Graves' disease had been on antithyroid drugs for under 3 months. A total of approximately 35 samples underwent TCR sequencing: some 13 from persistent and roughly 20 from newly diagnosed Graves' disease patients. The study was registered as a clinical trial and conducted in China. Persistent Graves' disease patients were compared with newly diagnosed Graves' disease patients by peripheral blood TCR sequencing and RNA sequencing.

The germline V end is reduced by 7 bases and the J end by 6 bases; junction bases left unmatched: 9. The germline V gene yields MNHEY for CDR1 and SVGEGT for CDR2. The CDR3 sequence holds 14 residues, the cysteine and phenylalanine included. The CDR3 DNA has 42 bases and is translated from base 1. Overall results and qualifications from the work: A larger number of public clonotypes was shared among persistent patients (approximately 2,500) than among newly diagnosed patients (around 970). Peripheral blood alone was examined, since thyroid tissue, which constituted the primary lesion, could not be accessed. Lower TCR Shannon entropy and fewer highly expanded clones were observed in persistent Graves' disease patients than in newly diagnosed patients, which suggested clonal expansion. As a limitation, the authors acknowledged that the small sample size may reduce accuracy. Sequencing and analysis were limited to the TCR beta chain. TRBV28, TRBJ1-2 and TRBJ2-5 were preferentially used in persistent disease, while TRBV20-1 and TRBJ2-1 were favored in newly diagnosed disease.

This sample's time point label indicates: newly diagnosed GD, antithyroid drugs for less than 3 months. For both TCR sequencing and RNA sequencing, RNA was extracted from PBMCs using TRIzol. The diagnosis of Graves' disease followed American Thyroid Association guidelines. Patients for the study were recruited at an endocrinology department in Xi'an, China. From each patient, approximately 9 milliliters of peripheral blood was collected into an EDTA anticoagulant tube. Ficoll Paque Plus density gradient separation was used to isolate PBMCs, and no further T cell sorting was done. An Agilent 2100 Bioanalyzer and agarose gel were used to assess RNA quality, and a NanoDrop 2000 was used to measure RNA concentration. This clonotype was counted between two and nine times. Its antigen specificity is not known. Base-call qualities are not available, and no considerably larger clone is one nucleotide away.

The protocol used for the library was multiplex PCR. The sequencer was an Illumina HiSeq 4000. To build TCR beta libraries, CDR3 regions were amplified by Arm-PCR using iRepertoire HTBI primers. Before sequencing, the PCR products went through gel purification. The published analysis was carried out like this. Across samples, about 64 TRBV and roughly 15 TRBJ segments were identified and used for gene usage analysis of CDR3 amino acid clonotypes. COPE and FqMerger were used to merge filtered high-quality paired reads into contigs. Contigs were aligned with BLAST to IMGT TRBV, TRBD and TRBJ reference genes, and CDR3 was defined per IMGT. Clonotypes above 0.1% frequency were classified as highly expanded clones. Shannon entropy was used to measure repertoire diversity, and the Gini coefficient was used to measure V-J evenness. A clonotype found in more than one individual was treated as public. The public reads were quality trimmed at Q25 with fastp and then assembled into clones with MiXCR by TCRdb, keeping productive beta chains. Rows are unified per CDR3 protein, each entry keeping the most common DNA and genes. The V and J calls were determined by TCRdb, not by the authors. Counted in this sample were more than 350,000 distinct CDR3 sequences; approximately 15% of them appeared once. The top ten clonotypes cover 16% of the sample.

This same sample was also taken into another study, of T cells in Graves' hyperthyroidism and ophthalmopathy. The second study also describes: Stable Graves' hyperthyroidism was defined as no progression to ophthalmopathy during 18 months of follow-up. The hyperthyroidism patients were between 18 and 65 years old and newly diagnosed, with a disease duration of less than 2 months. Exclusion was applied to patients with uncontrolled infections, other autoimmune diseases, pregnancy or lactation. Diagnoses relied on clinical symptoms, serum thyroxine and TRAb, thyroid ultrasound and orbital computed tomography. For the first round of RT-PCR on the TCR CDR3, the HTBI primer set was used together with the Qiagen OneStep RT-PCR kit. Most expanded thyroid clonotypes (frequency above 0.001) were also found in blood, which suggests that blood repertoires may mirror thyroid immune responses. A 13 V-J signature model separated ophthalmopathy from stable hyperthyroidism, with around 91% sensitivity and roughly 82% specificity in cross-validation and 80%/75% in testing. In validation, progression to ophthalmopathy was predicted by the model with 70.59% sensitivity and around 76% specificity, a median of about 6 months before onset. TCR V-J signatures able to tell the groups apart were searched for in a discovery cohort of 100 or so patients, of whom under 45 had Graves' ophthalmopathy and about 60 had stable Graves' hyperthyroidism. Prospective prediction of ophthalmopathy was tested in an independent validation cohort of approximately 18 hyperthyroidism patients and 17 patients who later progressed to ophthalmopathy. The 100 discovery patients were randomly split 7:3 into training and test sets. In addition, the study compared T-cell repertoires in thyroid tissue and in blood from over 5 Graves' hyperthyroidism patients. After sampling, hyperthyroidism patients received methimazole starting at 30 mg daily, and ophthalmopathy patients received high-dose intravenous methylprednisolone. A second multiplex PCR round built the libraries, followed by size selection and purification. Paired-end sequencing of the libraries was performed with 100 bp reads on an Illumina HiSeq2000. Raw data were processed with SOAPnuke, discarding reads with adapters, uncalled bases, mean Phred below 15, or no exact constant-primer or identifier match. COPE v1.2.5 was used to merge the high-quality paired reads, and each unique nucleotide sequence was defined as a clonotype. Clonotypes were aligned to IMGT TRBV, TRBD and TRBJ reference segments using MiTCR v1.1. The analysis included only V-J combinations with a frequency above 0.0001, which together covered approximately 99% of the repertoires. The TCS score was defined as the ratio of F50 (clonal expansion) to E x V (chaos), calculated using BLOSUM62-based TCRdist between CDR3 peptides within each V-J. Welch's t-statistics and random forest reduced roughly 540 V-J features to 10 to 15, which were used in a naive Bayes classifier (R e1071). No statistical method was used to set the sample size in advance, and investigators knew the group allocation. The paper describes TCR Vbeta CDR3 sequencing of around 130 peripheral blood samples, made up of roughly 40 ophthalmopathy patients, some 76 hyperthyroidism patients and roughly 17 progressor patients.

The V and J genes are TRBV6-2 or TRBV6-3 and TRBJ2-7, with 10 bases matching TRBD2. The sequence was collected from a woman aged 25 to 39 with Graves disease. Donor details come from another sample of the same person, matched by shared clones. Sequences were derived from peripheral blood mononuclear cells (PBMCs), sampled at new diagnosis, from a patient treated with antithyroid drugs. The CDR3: CASMLSGRRAEQYF. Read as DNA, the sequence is TGTGCCAGCATGCTTAGCGGGAGGAGGGCCGAGCAGTACTTC.